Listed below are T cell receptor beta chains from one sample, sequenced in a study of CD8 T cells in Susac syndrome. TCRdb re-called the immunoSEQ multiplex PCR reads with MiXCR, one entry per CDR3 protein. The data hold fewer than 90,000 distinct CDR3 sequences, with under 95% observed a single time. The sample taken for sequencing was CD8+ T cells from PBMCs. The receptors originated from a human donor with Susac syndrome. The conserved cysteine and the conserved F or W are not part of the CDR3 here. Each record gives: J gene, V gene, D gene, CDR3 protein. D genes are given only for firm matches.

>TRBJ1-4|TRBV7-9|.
ASSREGEKLF
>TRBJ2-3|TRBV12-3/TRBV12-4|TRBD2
ASRGLDRTDTQY
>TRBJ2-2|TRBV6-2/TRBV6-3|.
ASSYLGYTGELF
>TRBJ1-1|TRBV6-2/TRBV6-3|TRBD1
ASSYPQGGAEAF
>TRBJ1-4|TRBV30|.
AWSKGSDEKLF
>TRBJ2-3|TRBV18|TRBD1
ASSLQGSAIDTQY
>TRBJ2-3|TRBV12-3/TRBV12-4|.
ASSFRGAGDTQY
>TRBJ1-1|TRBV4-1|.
ASSLIMRVEGTEAF
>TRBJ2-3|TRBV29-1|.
SGEGTITDTQY
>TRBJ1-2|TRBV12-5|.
ASGFAAGDTNYGYT
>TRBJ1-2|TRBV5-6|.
ASSSRGGHYGYT
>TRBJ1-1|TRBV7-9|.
ASSQAVITEAF
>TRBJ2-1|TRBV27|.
ASSYTGRNNEQF
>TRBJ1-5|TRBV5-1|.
ASSLATNQPQH
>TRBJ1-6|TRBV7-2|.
ASSPQGINSPLH
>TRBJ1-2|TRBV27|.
ASSSPPYGYT
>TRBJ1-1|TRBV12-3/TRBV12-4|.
ASNNRMGNTEAF
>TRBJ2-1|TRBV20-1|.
SARGGLGVYNEQF
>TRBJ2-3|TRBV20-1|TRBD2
SARDGAGWSTDTQY
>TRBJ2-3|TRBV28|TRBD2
ASSTSGRGDTQY
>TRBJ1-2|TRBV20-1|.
SAIPPGMKNYGYT
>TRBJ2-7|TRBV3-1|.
ASSPYYGGSSYEQY
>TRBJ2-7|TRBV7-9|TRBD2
ASSLATSGYEQY